The 32 T cell receptor beta chains below come from one sample, sequenced in a study of shared clonotypes between healthy human individuals. Measured with immunoSEQ multiplex PCR; TCRdb has only the in-frame clones, and not every one. The data show roughly 2.6 million clones, 85% to 95% seen once. Sequencing was carried out using naive CD4+ T cells sorted from blood. The subset denotes: CD45RA+ positively selected. The origin of the receptors is a man between 18 and 29 years old in good health.

The chain couples TRBV9 to TRBJ2-2, with D hard to call. This CDR3 is 15 amino acids long. CDR1 is SGDLS, CDR2 YYNGEE, per germline. The V end lost 4 bases, the J end lost 3 bases, and 13 bases lay between the germline ends. CDR3 sequence reads: CASSRVVADTGELFF. For the CDR3, the DNA is TGTGCCAGCAGCAGGGTTGTTGCGGACACCGGGGAGCTGTTTTTT.

The rearrangement joins TRBV6-6 to TRBJ2-1; 9 bases match TRBD1. This CDR3 has 15 residues. The V gene's germline CDR1 is MNHNY and CDR2 SVGAGI (reference sequence). J lost 10 bases, V lost 0 bases, and 7 bases had no gene match. The CDR3: CASSYSNRGRGEQFF. In DNA, the CDR3 is TGTGCCAGCAGTTACTCGAACAGGGGGCGCGGGGAGCAGTTCTTC.

This chain links TRBV27 with TRBJ2-1; 9 bases fit TRBD1. Germline V gene lookup returns CDR1 MNHEY and CDR2 SMNVEV (reference sequence). The CDR3 covers 14 residues. V was pared by 5 bases and J by 4 bases, with 3 bases of the junction left unmatched. This CDR3 reads CASSAGQGYNEQFF. The CDR3 coding sequence is TGTGCCAGCAGTGCGGGACAGGGATACAATGAGCAGTTCTTC.

V usage is TRBV27 and J usage is TRBJ2-5, with D maybe TRBD2 (6 bases). Germline-derived CDR1 and CDR2 are MNHEY and SMNVEV (reference sequence). V was trimmed by 0 bases and J by 6 bases, leaving 11 bases between them. The CDR3 spans 14 residues. The CDR3 DNA reads as TGTGCCAGCAGTTTATCTTCGGGGGAGCAGACCCAGTACTTC. Its translation: CASSLSSGEQTQYF.

V and J are TRBV18 and TRBJ1-6; the match to TRBD1 covers 7 bases. From germline, CDR1 is KGHSH and CDR2 LQKENI. The CDR3 is 16 amino acids. The ends lost 0 bases at V and 6 bases at J; junction bases unmatched: 5. CDR3 coding DNA: TGTGCCAGCTCACCACCGGGACAGCCTGTTAATTCACCCCTCCACTTT. Its translation: CASSPPGQPVNSPLHF. Looking up the rest from reference TRBV18 and TRBJ1-6 gives the full variable domain: NAGVMQNPRHLVRRRGQEARLRCSPMKGHSHVYWYRQLPEEGLKFMVYLQKENIIDESGMPKERFSAEFPKEGPSILRIQQVVRGDSAAYFCASSPPGQPVNSPLHFGNGTRLTVT.

The chain joins TRBV18 to TRBJ2-7; D uncertain. Germline values: CDR1 KGHSH, CDR2 LQKENI. V lost 5 bases, J lost 2 bases, and 7 bases lay in between. The CDR3 length is 12 residues. In DNA form, the CDR3 reads TGTGCCAGCTCATTTCAGACCTACGAGCAGTACTTC. Translation gives CASSFQTYEQYF. Based on the CDR3 plus reference TRBV18 and TRBJ2-7, the full variable domain is NAGVMQNPRHLVRRRGQEARLRCSPMKGHSHVYWYRQLPEEGLKFMVYLQKENIIDESGMPKERFSAEFPKEGPSILRIQQVVRGDSAAYFCASSFQTYEQYFGPGTRLTVT.

The rearrangement joins TRBV7-3 to TRBJ2-1; 7 bases are a match to TRBD2. From germline, CDR1 is SGHTA and CDR2 FQGTGA. The J segment lost 9 bases and the V segment lost 0 bases, leaving 8 bases of the junction unmatched. CDR3 size: 15 residues. For the CDR3, the DNA is TGTGCCAGCAGCTTAACGGGCGGGGGACCGGGTGAGCAGTTCTTC. This codes for CASSLTGGGPGEQFF.

This chain links TRBV5-1 with TRBJ2-5, with unresolved D. Trimming removed 4 bases from V and 5 bases from J, with 18 bases in between. Germline CDR1 reads SGHRS; CDR2 reads YFSETQ. This CDR3 spans 15 amino acids. The CDR3 is CASSVSFDRAETQYF. In nucleotides, the CDR3 is TGCGCCAGCAGCGTTTCATTCGACCGGGCCGAGACCCAGTACTTC.

The chain uses TRBV1 and TRBJ2-5. TRBV1 is a pseudogene locus. The CDR3 length is 15 residues. CDR3 nucleotide sequence: TGCACCAGCGACCCGGGCCGAAGGTTCGGGGAGACCCAGTACTTC. Residues: CTSDPGRRFGETQYF.

This chain connects TRBV10-3 to TRBJ1-5; possible D gene TRBD1, 5 bases. Germline V gene lookup returns CDR1 ENHRY and CDR2 SYGVKD. The ends were cut back, 8 bases at V and 0 bases at J, with 8 bases in the middle. CDR3 length equals 13 residues. The CDR3 loop is CAIGTDSNQPQHF. The DNA for the CDR3 is TGTGCCATCGGGACCGATAGCAATCAGCCCCAGCATTTT.

The V and J genes are TRBV29-1 and TRBJ1-3; D unclear. The germline gives CDR1 SQVTM, CDR2 ANQGSEA. The CDR3 has 12 amino acids. The V gene lost 5 bases and the J gene lost 2 bases, with 7 bases spanning the gap. The DNA for the CDR3 is TGCAGCGTTTTGTCAACTGGAAACACCATATATTTT. The encoded protein is CSVLSTGNTIYF.

This sequence joins TRBV7-2 and TRBJ2-5, with 9 nucleotides matching TRBD2. The J call may not be correct, given that the DNA end is closer to TRBJ2-7. Germline assignment: CDR1 SGHTA and CDR2 FQGNSA. This CDR3 has 14 amino acids. CDR3 sequence (DNA): TGTGCCAGCCGAATGGCGGGAGGGCCTTACGAGCAGTACTTC. It translates to CASRMAGGPYEQYF.

The V call is TRBV27, the J call TRBJ2-5, with D tentatively TRBD1 or TRBD2 (6 bases each). Between the trimmed V and J ends, which lost 3 bases and 1 base, there was a span of 21 bases. Germline V gene data show CDR1 as MNHEY and CDR2 as SMNVEV (reference sequence). This CDR3 has 18 amino acids. The CDR3 spells CASSFQKGGGKVQETQYF. The CDR3, as DNA: TGTGCCAGCAGTTTTCAGAAAGGGGGAGGAAAGGTCCAAGAGACCCAGTACTTC.

The chain recombines TRBV5-5 with TRBJ2-6; TRBD1 might be the D (6 bases). Germline assignment: CDR1 SGHKS and CDR2 YYEKEE (reference sequence). Trimming took off 2 bases at V and 0 bases at J, with 9 bases between the two ends. This CDR3 is built from 16 residues. For the CDR3, the DNA is TGTGCCAGCAGCTTTAGGGGGTTCTCTGGGGCCAACGTCCTGACTTTC. Translation gives CASSFRGFSGANVLTF.

V and J are TRBV25-1 and TRBJ2-5; D is possibly TRBD1 (7 bases). CDR1 and CDR2 (germline): MGHDK, SYGVNS. V lost 4 bases, J lost 2 bases, and 14 bases lay in between. The CDR3 covers 15 residues. The DNA of the CDR3 is TGTGCCAGCAGTGGACAGGGAGGCAGGCAAGAGACCCAGTACTTC. This translates into CASSGQGGRQETQYF.

The V and J genes are TRBV7-2 and TRBJ1-2, with D unresolved. The CDR3 has 13 amino acids. Trimming took off 5 bases at V and 3 bases at J, with 10 bases between the two ends. The germline V gene encodes CDR1 SGHTA and CDR2 FQGNSA. CDR3 nucleotides: TGTGCCAGCAGCCCCGAGGCTCACTATGGCTACACCTTC. Translated, it gives CASSPEAHYGYTF.

This clone was counted between two and nine times. The V gene is TRBV2, the J gene TRBJ1-6, with D possibly TRBD1 on 6 matching bases. The ends were cut back, 6 bases at V and 5 bases at J, with 14 bases in the middle. The CDR3 spans 15 residues. Germline V gene lookup returns CDR1 SNHLY and CDR2 FYNNEI. For the CDR3, the DNA is TGTGCCAGCAGACTCAAGGGGGGGAATAATTCACCCCTCCACTTT. Residues: CASRLKGGNNSPLHF.

The chain recombines TRBV10-3 with TRBJ2-7; D ambiguous. The V gene's germline CDR1 is ENHRY and CDR2 SYGVKD. Trimming shortened V by 0 bases and J by 6 bases, and 9 bases separated the two germline ends. This CDR3 is 13 amino acids long. In nucleotides, the CDR3 is TGTGCCATCAGTGAGTCCCTGCTGGGCGAGCAGTACTTC. Protein sequence: CAISESLLGEQYF.

V usage is TRBV7-2 and J usage is TRBJ1-1; D remains unclear. The CDR3 totals 14 residues. Trimming left V 5 bases short and J 0 bases short, with 10 bases between. Germline lookup yields CDR1 SGHTA and CDR2 FQGNSA. This CDR3 reads CASSPPLLNTEAFF. The CDR3 DNA sequence: TGTGCCAGCAGCCCTCCCCTTTTGAACACTGAAGCTTTCTTT.

V gene TRBV5-4 combines with J gene TRBJ2-5, with a tentative D call TRBD1 (7 bases). V was clipped by 4 bases and J by 0 bases, with 25 bases between them. Germline CDR1 reads SGHNT; CDR2 reads YYREEE (reference sequence). This CDR3 has 19 amino acids. The CDR3 here is CASSPPGGDRLSYQETQYF. CDR3 coding DNA: TGTGCCAGCAGCCCCCCAGGAGGGGACAGATTATCGTACCAAGAGACCCAGTACTTC.

V usage is TRBV6-1 and J usage is TRBJ1-2; no clear D gene. V lost 0 bases and J lost 7, with 6 bases in between. Germline V gene data show CDR1 as MNHNS and CDR2 as SASEGT. The CDR3 length is 12 residues. The CDR3 sequence is CASSEARAGYTF. The CDR3 DNA follows: TGTGCCAGCAGTGAAGCGCGGGCTGGCTACACCTTC.

This clone was detected once. The rearrangement uses TRBV7-2 and TRBJ1-2; D unresolved. This CDR3 is 14 amino acids long. Trimming pared 5 bases from V and 5 bases from J, leaving 15 bases between. In germline, CDR1 is SGHTA, CDR2 FQGNSA. This CDR3 reads CASSPNRQYYGYTF. DNA for the CDR3: TGTGCCAGCAGCCCTAATCGACAATATTATGGCTACACCTTC.

The chain joins TRBV7-2 to TRBJ2-1; 11 positions agree with TRBD2. The CDR3 is 16 residues long. The germline gives CDR1 SGHTA, CDR2 FQGNSA. The V and J ends lost 1 base and 4 bases, in that order; junction bases with no gene match: 3. As DNA, the CDR3 is TGTGCCAGCAGCTTAGTCGGGACTAGCGGATACAATGAGCAGTTCTTC. Its translation is CASSLVGTSGYNEQFF. The whole variable domain, remainder taken from reference TRBV7-2 and TRBJ2-1, is GAGVSQSPSNKVTEKGKDVELRCDPISGHTALYWYRQSLGQGLEFLIYFQGNSAPDKSGLPSDRFSAERTGGSVSTLTIQRTQQEDSAVYLCASSLVGTSGYNEQFFGPGTRLTVL.

This chain uses TRBV2 with TRBJ1-5, with 9 positions matching TRBD1. J lost 15 bases, V lost 4 bases, and 13 bases had no gene match. Germline loops: CDR1 SNHLY, CDR2 FYNNEI. This CDR3 spans 14 amino acids. The CDR3 DNA follows: TGTGCCAGCAGTGCCGGACAGGGGTATGAGCTCGCGCATTTT. Its translation: CASSAGQGYELAHF.

The chain uses TRBV7-2 and TRBJ1-5; no firm D call. The CDR3 is made up of 15 amino acids. The V and J ends lost 1 base and 0 bases respectively, with 7 bases between them. The V gene's germline CDR1 is SGHTA and CDR2 FQGNSA. The CDR3 DNA follows: TGTGCCAGCAGCTTAGTGTTTAATAGCAATCAGCCCCAGCATTTT. It yields the protein CASSLVFNSNQPQHF. Supplemented by reference TRBV7-2 and TRBJ1-5, the full variable domain reads GAGVSQSPSNKVTEKGKDVELRCDPISGHTALYWYRQSLGQGLEFLIYFQGNSAPDKSGLPSDRFSAERTGGSVSTLTIQRTQQEDSAVYLCASSLVFNSNQPQHFGDGTRLSIL.

The chain recombines TRBV28 with TRBJ2-7; D is undetermined. Trimming removed 3 bases at V and 7 bases at J, with 13 bases between. The CDR3 sequence is 13 residues long. Germline-derived CDR1 and CDR2 are MDHEN and SYDVKM. CDR3 DNA sequence: TGTGCCAGCAGTTTGTTTCGTATTGGGGAGCAGTACTTC. It yields the protein CASSLFRIGEQYF.

This clone was seen just once. The chain has TRBV6-5 and TRBJ2-1; D uncertain. The germline gives CDR1 MNHEY, CDR2 SVGAGI. This CDR3 is 12 amino acids long. Trimming stripped 2 bases from V and 10 bases from J, with 9 bases between. The CDR3 sequence is CASSYLKGEQFF. For the CDR3, the DNA is TGTGCCAGCAGTTACCTTAAGGGCGAGCAGTTCTTC.

V and J are TRBV5-4 and TRBJ2-6, with 11 bases fitting TRBD1. Per the germline V gene, CDR1 is SGHNT and CDR2 is YYREEE (reference sequence). V gave up 0 bases and J gave up 4 bases; unmatched junction bases: 12. The CDR3 has 20 residues. CDR3 amino acids: CASSLGGRTGGTAGANVLTF. CDR3 sequence (DNA): TGTGCCAGCAGCTTGGGTGGGAGGACAGGGGGCACGGCGGGGGCCAACGTCCTGACTTTC.

The rearrangement links TRBV2 to TRBJ1-5, with TRBD1 identical over 7 bases. The CDR3 has 15 residues. The trim removed 1 base at V and 0 bases at J, leaving 0 bases unmatched. The germline V gene has CDR1 SNHLY and CDR2 FYNNEI. CDR3 nucleotides: TGTGCCAGCAGTGAAGACAGGGGTAGCAATCAGCCCCAGCATTTT. Encoded protein: CASSEDRGSNQPQHF.

This rearrangement joins TRBV5-1 to TRBJ2-3; no clear D. The V gene lost 4 bases and the J gene lost 5 bases, with 11 bases spanning the gap. The CDR3 is 13 residues long. Germline CDR1 SGHRS, CDR2 YFSETQ. In DNA form, the CDR3 reads TGCGCCAGCAGCCCGGAATCGGGAGATACGCAGTATTTT. Amino acids: CASSPESGDTQYF.

This clone was detected once. The V call is TRBV18, the J call TRBJ2-1; D is possibly TRBD2 (6 bases). Germline CDR1 KGHSH, CDR2 LQKENI. The V and J ends lost 1 base and 5 bases respectively, with 9 bases between them. This CDR3 is built from 14 residues. In nucleotides, the CDR3 is TGTGCCAGCTCACCACGGTCGGGAGACAATGAGCAGTTCTTC. Protein product: CASSPRSGDNEQFF.

J is TRBJ2-7 and V is TRBV11-2; the D gene is possibly TRBD2 (6 bases). Per the germline V gene, CDR1 is SGHAT and CDR2 is FQNNGV. The CDR3 has 14 amino acids. Trimming removed 1 base at V and 4 bases at J, with 11 bases between. The CDR3 sequence is CASSLGSGNYEQYF. As DNA, the CDR3 is TGTGCCAGCAGCTTAGGTAGCGGTAATTACGAGCAGTACTTC.